The 26 T cell receptor beta chains in this list originate from one sample, sequenced in a study of Ad26.COV2.S vaccination and SARS-CoV-2 variants. TCRdb's copy holds only in-frame clones and misses some; the assay was immunoSEQ multiplex PCR. This table has 350,000 to 450,000 clones, 85% appearing once. Stated treatment: roughly 20 received Ad26.COV2.S at low or high dose, single or two shots; several received placebo; per-sample allocation not given. Sampling happened 63 days after the first vaccine or placebo injection. The source material was peripheral blood, sampled in a trial of Ad26.COV2.S vaccine versus placebo. Receptors originate from a person between 18 and 65 years old who received the Ad26.COV2.S COVID-19 vaccine or a placebo.

The chain combines TRBV18 with TRBJ2-1; TRBD2 agrees at 12 bases. J gave up 2 bases and V 3 bases, and 5 bases lay outside the gene matches. CDR1 is KGHSH, CDR2 LQKENI, per germline. The CDR3 is made up of 17 amino acids. The CDR3 spells CASSPLLAGGPYNEQFF. DNA of the CDR3: TGTGCCAGCTCACCGCTACTAGCGGGGGGCCCCTACAATGAGCAGTTCTTC.

The rearrangement joins TRBV9 to TRBJ2-1; D not certain. Trimming stripped 4 bases from V and 1 base from J, with 12 bases between. Germline V gives CDR1 SGDLS, CDR2 YYNGEE. The CDR3 is made up of 15 amino acids. The CDR3 sequence: CASSFSGESYNEQFF. DNA of the CDR3: TGTGCCAGCAGCTTCAGTGGGGAATCCTACAATGAGCAGTTCTTC.

V and J are TRBV5-1 and TRBJ2-1; possible D gene TRBD1, 6 bases. V was trimmed by 0 bases and J by 9 bases, leaving 16 bases between them. The germline V gene has CDR1 SGHRS and CDR2 YFSETQ. The CDR3 covers 15 residues. CDR3 protein: CASSLGWDPRGEQFF. The CDR3 DNA reads as TGCGCCAGCAGCTTGGGGTGGGACCCCAGGGGTGAGCAGTTCTTC.

This chain links TRBV30 with TRBJ1-2; weak D call: TRBD1 (6 bases). CDR3 size: 14 residues. Trimming shortened V by 1 base and J by 6 bases, and 15 bases separated the two germline ends. Germline assignment: CDR1 GTSNPN and CDR2 SVGIG (reference sequence). The CDR3 is CAWSGQDRGDGYTF. In DNA, the CDR3 is TGTGCCTGGAGTGGACAGGACCGGGGGGATGGCTACACCTTC. The full variable domain, with the rest looked up from reference TRBV30 and TRBJ1-2, is SQTIHQWPATLVQPVGSPLSLECTVEGTSNPNLYWYRQAAGRGLQLLFYSVGIGQISSEVPQNLSASRPQDRQFILSSKKLLLSDSGFYLCAWSGQDRGDGYTFGSGTRLTVV.

J is TRBJ2-4 and V is TRBV28; TRBD1 might be the D (6 bases). This CDR3 contains 16 residues. Trimming cost V 0 bases and J 3 bases, with 12 bases left between them. Germline V lookup: CDR1 MDHEN, CDR2 SYDVKM. The CDR3 nucleotides are TGTGCCAGCAGTTTATGGGAGCTGACAGGCAAAAACATTCAGTACTTC. Translating gives CASSLWELTGKNIQYF.

The chain joins TRBV7-9 to TRBJ1-2; the match to TRBD1 covers 8 bases. This CDR3 is 15 amino acids long. The germline gives CDR1 SEHNR, CDR2 FQNEAQ (reference sequence). Trimming cost V 1 base and J 3 bases; bases outside gene matches: 4. DNA of the CDR3: TGTGCCAGCAGCTTAGGAGACAGGGGTTACTATGGCTACACCTTC. Protein sequence: CASSLGDRGYYGYTF.

This rearrangement joins TRBV12-3 or TRBV12-4 to TRBJ1-5; perhaps TRBD1 as D (6 bases). The CDR3 is made up of 13 amino acids. The ends were cut back, 5 bases at V and 7 bases at J, with 12 bases in the middle. Here the CDR3 DNA reads TGTGCCAGCAGTAGGGGGGAGGGACAGCCCCAGCATTTT. Translation gives CASSRGEGQPQHF.

CDR3 DNA sequence: TGTGCCAGCAGTACGGGGACAGTTAAAGAGACCCAGTACTTC. It is translated as CASSTGTVKETQYF. The rearrangement joins TRBV27 to TRBJ2-5; the match to TRBD1 covers 7 bases. Germline V gene data show CDR1 as MNHEY and CDR2 as SMNVEV (reference sequence). The V segment lost 5 bases and the J segment 3 bases; nucleotides outside the gene matches: 6. There are 14 residues in the CDR3.

The V gene is TRBV2, the J gene TRBJ2-1, with D perhaps matching TRBD2 (6 bases). The CDR3 contains 15 residues. Germline V CDR1 and CDR2: SNHLY, FYNNEI. V lost 4 bases and J 12 bases, leaving 22 bases between the germline ends. The CDR3 nucleotides read TGTGCCAGCAGTGGCCGCGGGACGTCGGACCAGGTGCAGTTCTTC. Protein: CASSGRGTSDQVQFF.

The chain has TRBV10-1 and TRBJ2-7; 9 bases map to TRBD1. The CDR3 extends over 16 amino acids. CDR1 is WNHNN, CDR2 SYGVQD, per germline (reference sequence). V lost 0 bases and J lost 4; bases outside the gene matches: 7. CDR3 amino acids: CASSESTRTGAYEQYF. For the CDR3, the DNA is TGCGCCAGCAGTGAGTCGACTAGGACAGGGGCATACGAGCAGTACTTC.

The V call is TRBV29-1, the J call TRBJ2-3, with 9 bases fitting TRBD2. Trimming took 5 bases from V and 1 from J; bases not matched to a gene: 7. This CDR3 has 15 residues. CDR1 and CDR2 (germline): SQVTM, ANQGSEA. In DNA, the CDR3 is TGCAGCGTTCGGGGACTAGCCCCCGGCACAGATACGCAGTATTTT. Protein: CSVRGLAPGTDTQYF.

This clone occurred once. The chain uses TRBV2 and TRBJ2-7; unclear D gene. V dropped 7 bases and J dropped 0 bases, with 13 bases sitting between them. This CDR3 region has 14 residues. The germline V gene encodes CDR1 SNHLY and CDR2 FYNNEI. CDR3 sequence (DNA): TGTGCCAGCAAAGGTCCCGACCCCTCCTACGAGCAGTACTTC. Residues: CASKGPDPSYEQYF.

The sample holds one count of this clone. The V call is TRBV19, the J call TRBJ1-5; TRBD1 aligns across 7 bases. The V gene's germline CDR1 is LNHDA and CDR2 SQIVND (reference sequence). This CDR3 region has 16 residues. Trimming cost V 5 bases and J 5 bases; bases outside gene matches: 12. The CDR3 loop reads CASSSKDRAGDQPQHF. CDR3 bases: TGTGCCAGTAGTTCCAAAGACAGGGCAGGGGATCAGCCCCAGCATTTT.

The gene calls are TRBV27 and TRBJ2-1, with 11 bases aligning to TRBD1. This CDR3 spans 15 amino acids. V was clipped by 0 bases and J by 8 bases; unmatched bases: 3. The germline gives CDR1 MNHEY, CDR2 SMNVEV (reference sequence). CDR3 bases: TGTGCCAGCAGTTTATCTGGGACAGGGGGGGATGAGCAGTTCTTC. Translation gives CASSLSGTGGDEQFF.

The genes are TRBV9 and TRBJ2-6; D not certain. The length of the CDR3 is 17 residues. Germline values: CDR1 SGDLS, CDR2 YYNGEE. V dropped 0 bases and J dropped 2 bases, with 12 bases sitting between them. The CDR3 DNA follows: TGTGCCAGCAGCGTAGAGCCCCAGTGGGCTGGGGCCAACGTCCTGACTTTC. It specifies CASSVEPQWAGANVLTF.

J is TRBJ1-6 and V is TRBV7-9, with D perhaps matching TRBD1 (5 bases). Looked up from germline, CDR1 is SEHNR and CDR2 is FQNEAQ (reference sequence). CDR3 length: 17 amino acids. The V end lost 1 base, the J end lost 0 bases, and 10 bases lay between the germline ends. The CDR3 nucleotides read TGTGCCAGCAGCTTAGGATCAGGGAGCTCCTATAATTCACCCCTCCACTTT. Residues: CASSLGSGSSYNSPLHF.

V gene TRBV6-2 or TRBV6-3 combines with J gene TRBJ1-1; no reliable D call. The CDR3 is 16 amino acids. V gave up 2 bases and J gave up 4 bases, with 17 bases separating them. Germline lookup yields CDR1 MNHEY and CDR2 SVGEGT. CDR3 protein: CASSYIPRKPRTEAFF. The DNA for the CDR3 is TGTGCCAGCAGTTACATTCCCCGGAAACCGCGCACTGAAGCTTTCTTT.

V gene TRBV5-4 combines with J gene TRBJ1-1, with D possibly being TRBD1 (5 bases). V lost 0 bases and J lost 1, with 13 bases in between. Germline-derived CDR1 and CDR2 are SGHNT and YYREEE (reference sequence). The CDR3 loop spans 16 amino acids. CDR3 region: CASSLAFGGRNTEAFF. CDR3 bases: TGTGCCAGCAGCTTGGCCTTCGGGGGACGGAACACTGAAGCTTTCTTT.

The CDR3 spells CASSPWDRAALGEAFF. Here the CDR3 DNA reads TGCGCCAGCAGCCCGTGGGACAGGGCGGCCCTGGGGGAAGCTTTCTTT. The J gene is TRBJ1-1, the V gene TRBV5-1, with 9 positions matching TRBD1. CDR1 is SGHRS and CDR2 is YFSETQ in the germline V gene. V shed 4 bases, J shed 8 bases, and the junction held 15 bases outside the gene matches. The CDR3 contains 16 residues.

The CDR3 sequence is CASSLNPGHRAGANVLTF. The CDR3 coding sequence is TGCGCCAGCAGCTTAAACCCGGGCCACCGAGCTGGGGCCAACGTCCTGACTTTC. The chain links TRBV5-1 to TRBJ2-6; D unclear. The CDR3 contains 18 residues. CDR1 and CDR2 from the germline V gene are SGHRS and YFSETQ. The V end lost 2 bases, the J end lost 2 bases, and 17 bases lay between the germline ends. The whole variable domain, filled in from reference TRBV5-1 and TRBJ2-6, reads KAGVTQTPRYLIKTRGQQVTLSCSPISGHRSVSWYQQTPGQGLQFLFEYFSETQRNKGNFPGRFSGRQFSNSRSEMNVSTLELGDSALYLCASSLNPGHRAGANVLTFGAGSRLTVL.

The chain joins TRBV5-1 to TRBJ2-1; D is unresolved. The germline CDR1 and CDR2 sequences are SGHRS and YFSETQ. The CDR3 sequence is 14 residues long. Trimming shortened V by 0 bases and J by 4 bases, and 8 bases separated the two germline ends. CDR3 DNA: TGCGCCAGCAGCTTGGACCCGCAGTACAATGAGCAGTTCTTC. Protein: CASSLDPQYNEQFF.

This clone was picked up one time. The gene calls are TRBV6-1 and TRBJ2-7, with 9 bases identical to TRBD1. Germline V CDR1 and CDR2: MNHNS, SASEGT. V shed 6 bases and J 5 bases; nucleotides not matched to a gene: 14. The CDR3 covers 16 residues. Here the CDR3 DNA reads TGTGCCAGCAGGGAAACTTCCGGGACAGGGCGGAACGAGCAGTACTTC. Its protein product is CASRETSGTGRNEQYF.

CDR3 nucleotides: TGTGCCAGCAGCCAAGCGGCTTTGGGACCTTATGGCTACACCTTC. Translating it yields CASSQAALGPYGYTF. The chain joins TRBV3-1 (or the pseudogene TRBV3-2) to TRBJ1-2, with a possible D match to TRBD1 (5 bases). The CDR3 spans 15 residues. Germline lookup yields CDR1 LGHDT and CDR2 YNNKEL (reference sequence). Between the trimmed V and J ends, which lost 1 base and 5 bases, there was a span of 14 bases.

This clone appeared a single time. The chain links TRBV6-1 to TRBJ2-7; D gene unclear. Germline-derived CDR1 and CDR2 are MNHNS and SASEGT. CDR3 size: 14 residues. The ends were cut back, 3 bases at V and 0 bases at J, with 9 bases in the middle. DNA of the CDR3: TGTGCCAGCAGTGAGCAGCCTAGCTCCTACGAGCAGTACTTC. Its protein is CASSEQPSSYEQYF.

The chain combines TRBV3-1 (or the pseudogene TRBV3-2) with TRBJ1-1, with D perhaps TRBD1 (6 bases). Germline CDR1 and CDR2: LGHDT and YNNKEL (reference sequence). The CDR3 totals 14 residues. The V end lost 1 base, the J end lost 5 bases, and 11 bases lay between the germline ends. The CDR3: CASSQGGAGTEAFF. The CDR3, as DNA: TGTGCCAGCAGCCAAGGGGGGGCCGGGACTGAAGCTTTCTTT.

The J gene is TRBJ2-1, the V gene TRBV11-2; TRBD2 aligns across 8 bases. The trim removed 0 bases at V and 10 bases at J, leaving 8 bases unmatched. The CDR3 is 15 amino acids. Germline values: CDR1 SGHAT, CDR2 FQNNGV. The CDR3 loop is CASSLERSGKLEQFF. As DNA, the CDR3 is TGTGCCAGCAGCTTAGAGCGTAGCGGGAAGTTGGAGCAGTTCTTC. Complete variable domain (other parts from reference TRBV11-2 and TRBJ2-1): EAGVAQSPRYKIIEKRQSVAFWCNPISGHATLYWYQQILGQGPKLLIQFQNNGVVDDSQLPKDRFSAERLKGVDSTLKIQPAKLEDSAVYLCASSLERSGKLEQFFGPGTRLTVL.